The 22 T cell receptor beta chains given below trace back to one sample, sequenced in a study of shared clonotypes between healthy human individuals. The table came from immunoSEQ multiplex PCR; TCRdb's copy has only in-frame clones and leaves some out. The sample carries 2,500,000 or so clones, more than 85% recorded once. Sequenced sample: naive CD4+ T cells from PBMCs. As to subset: CD45RA+ positively selected. These receptors all come from a man between 18 and 35 years old in good health. Some clones in this sample may be carry-over from other donors' samples.

V usage is TRBV23-1 and J usage is TRBJ2-1; 9 nucleotides match TRBD2. TRBV23-1 counts as an open reading frame of uncertain function. V lost 2 bases and J lost 8; bases outside the gene matches: 16. The CDR3 is 18 residues long. The CDR3 DNA sequence: TGCGCCAGCAGTCAACCCAACTCTGCGGGAGGGAATAAGGATGAGCAGTTCTTC. Protein: CASSQPNSAGGNKDEQFF.

This clone was seen more than once but under ten times. V and J are TRBV19 and TRBJ2-3, with D possibly matching TRBD1 (5 bases). V lost 1 base, J lost 4 bases, and 6 bases lay in between. CDR1 is LNHDA and CDR2 is SQIVND in the germline V gene (reference sequence). The CDR3 contains 13 residues. CDR3 DNA sequence: TGTGCCAGTAGTATAGGGGGCCCAGATACGCAGTATTTT. It encodes CASSIGGPDTQYF.

The chain combines TRBV5-1 with TRBJ2-7, with 13 bases matching TRBD2. Germline V gives CDR1 SGHRS, CDR2 YFSETQ. This CDR3 comprises 13 residues. Losses at the gene ends were 6 bases for V and 7 bases for J; bases not matched to a gene: 4. The CDR3 spells CASIGLAGEEQYF. In nucleotides, the CDR3 is TGCGCCAGCATAGGACTAGCGGGAGAGGAGCAGTACTTC.

The J gene is TRBJ1-2, the V gene TRBV2; possible D gene TRBD1, 6 bases. The CDR3 is 16 residues long. Between the trimmed V and J ends, which lost 6 bases and 2 bases, there was a span of 19 bases. Per the germline V gene, CDR1 is SNHLY and CDR2 is FYNNEI. The CDR3 DNA reads as TGTGCCAGCAGGGCGGCTTGGGACAACGAAAACTATGGCTACACCTTC. As protein: CASRAAWDNENYGYTF. The full variable domain, in which reference TRBV2 and TRBJ1-2 provide the parts outside the CDR3, is EPEVTQTPSHQVTQMGQEVILRCVPISNHLYFYWYRQILGQKVEFLVSFYNNEISEKSEIFDDQFSVERPDGSNFTLKIRSTKLEDSAMYFCASRAAWDNENYGYTFGSGTRLTVV.

V usage is TRBV6-6 and J usage is TRBJ1-1; TRBD1 might be the D (5 bases). Trimming removed 4 bases at V and 0 bases at J, with 15 bases between. CDR3 size: 16 residues. CDR1 is MNHNY and CDR2 is SVGAGI in the germline V gene (reference sequence). The CDR3 here is CASSSRTGGVNTEAFF. The CDR3 coding sequence is TGTGCCAGCAGTTCCAGAACAGGCGGCGTGAACACTGAAGCTTTCTTT.

As to this clone: This specimen includes other DNA sequences encoding the same CDR3. The rearrangement joins TRBV10-3 to TRBJ2-5; D is perhaps TRBD1 (5 bases). The CDR3 covers 15 residues. CDR1 ENHRY and CDR2 SYGVKD come from the germline V gene. Trimming cost V 3 bases and J 5 bases, with 16 bases left between them. The CDR3 DNA follows: TGTGCCATCAGTGAAGGGGCTCGTCAAGGGGAGACCCAGTACTTC. It specifies CAISEGARQGETQYF.

A few counts support this clone. V gene TRBV6-5 combines with J gene TRBJ2-1, with a weak D call TRBD1 (5 bases). Trimming took off 2 bases at V and 11 bases at J, with 7 bases between the two ends. The CDR3 runs to 11 residues. Germline CDR1 MNHEY, CDR2 SVGAGI. This CDR3 reads CASSYRGKQFF. The CDR3 DNA sequence: TGTGCCAGCAGTTACAGGGGAAAGCAGTTCTTC.

The chain carries TRBV18 and TRBJ2-2, with 7 bases aligning to TRBD1. From germline, CDR1 is KGHSH and CDR2 LQKENI. The CDR3 runs 15 residues. J lost 5 bases, V lost 4 bases, and 7 bases had no gene match. CDR3 protein: CASSLGRQGTGELFF. The CDR3 nucleotides are TGTGCCAGCTCACTGGGGAGACAGGGAACCGGGGAGCTGTTTTTT.

The chain employs TRBV5-1 and TRBJ2-5; tentative D call: TRBD2 (7 bases). Germline V gene sequence: CDR1 SGHRS, CDR2 YFSETQ. The CDR3 loop spans 15 amino acids. Trimming stripped 4 bases from V and 7 bases from J, with 20 bases between. The chain's CDR3 is CASSPSVGGAGTQYF. In nucleotides, the CDR3 is TGCGCCAGCAGCCCCTCAGTGGGGGGGGCCGGGACCCAGTACTTC.

The V and J genes are TRBV5-6 and TRBJ1-1, with D unresolved. The V end lost 2 bases, the J end lost 1 base, and 9 bases lay between the germline ends. Germline CDR1 and CDR2: SGHDT and YYEEEE. The CDR3 extends over 14 amino acids. This chain's CDR3 is CASSLGQQNTEAFF. The CDR3 nucleotides are TGTGCCAGCAGCTTAGGTCAGCAGAACACTGAAGCTTTCTTT.

J is TRBJ1-4 and V is TRBV4-3; D remains ambiguous. V lost 2 bases and J lost 4, with 14 bases in between. CDR1 is LGHNA, CDR2 YSLEER, per germline. CDR3 size: 16 residues. DNA for the CDR3: TGCGCCAGCAGCCAACTTTCGGCGAAGGGTAATGAAAAACTGTTTTTT. Its translation: CASSQLSAKGNEKLFF.

This rearrangement joins TRBV27 to TRBJ2-7; 8 bases agree with TRBD2. Germline V gene lookup returns CDR1 MNHEY and CDR2 SMNVEV (reference sequence). The CDR3 has 15 residues. Trimming cost V 8 bases and J 1 base; bases outside gene matches: 10. CDR3 nucleotides: TGTGCCAGCTCTAAGGTGATAGCGGGATCCTACGAGCAGTACTTC. Protein product: CASSKVIAGSYEQYF.

The gene calls are TRBV6-5 and TRBJ1-2, with 8 bases matching TRBD1. Germline-derived CDR1 and CDR2 are MNHEY and SVGAGI. Trimming removed 6 bases from V and 4 bases from J; junction bases left unmatched: 4. The CDR3 contains 13 residues. The CDR3 nucleotides are TGTGCCAGCAGGTCAGGGGGCGGCTATGGCTACACCTTC. It codes for CASRSGGGYGYTF.

This clone was seen only once. This chain connects TRBV7-3 to TRBJ2-5; 7 nucleotides agree with TRBD2. Germline CDR1 reads SGHTA; CDR2 reads FQGTGA. CDR3 size: 15 residues. The ends lost 5 bases at V and 5 bases at J; junction bases unmatched: 11. CDR3 amino acids: CASSPGRASLETQYF. The DNA for the CDR3 is TGTGCCAGCAGCCCGGGGAGGGCTAGCCTTGAGACCCAGTACTTC.

The chain links TRBV4-1 to TRBJ1-5; D is unresolved. This CDR3 comprises 14 residues. V lost 1 base and J 7 bases, leaving 11 bases between the germline ends. Germline loops: CDR1 MGHRA, CDR2 YSYEKL. The CDR3 spells CASSQVFGEQPQHF. The CDR3, as DNA: TGCGCCAGCAGCCAAGTATTTGGTGAACAGCCCCAGCATTTT.

The rearrangement joins TRBV30 to TRBJ1-3; a weak D match, TRBD1 (5 bases). CDR1 is GTSNPN and CDR2 is SVGIG in the germline V gene (reference sequence). V lost 2 bases and J lost 4, with 9 bases in between. This CDR3 has 13 residues. The CDR3 reads CAWSLKGGNTIYF. The CDR3 coding sequence is TGTGCCTGGAGTTTGAAGGGGGGAAACACCATATATTTT.

This clone came up once. V is TRBV29-1 and J is TRBJ2-3, with 13 bases lining up with TRBD2. The CDR3 is 18 amino acids. Germline CDR1 SQVTM, CDR2 ANQGSEA. The V segment lost 3 bases and the J segment 2 bases; nucleotides outside the gene matches: 11. CDR3 coding DNA: TGCAGCGTTGAGCGACTAGCGGGAGGTCCCAGTCTCACAGATACGCAGTATTTT. Its translation is CSVERLAGGPSLTDTQYF.

The chain uses TRBV7-9 and TRBJ2-7; 7 bases line up with TRBD2. V trimming: 5 bases; J trimming: 5 bases; junction bases outside the gene matches: 12. This CDR3 comprises 15 residues. Per germline, CDR1 SEHNR and CDR2 FQNEAQ (reference sequence). CDR3 in DNA: TGTGCCAGCAGCCCCAGCGCCCTAGCGGCCCACGAGCAGTACTTC. Translating it yields CASSPSALAAHEQYF. The full variable domain, with the rest looked up from reference TRBV7-9 and TRBJ2-7, is DTGVSQNPRHKITKRGQNVTFRCDPISEHNRLYWYRQTLGQGPEFLTYFQNEAQLEKSRLLSDRFSAERPKGSFSTLEIQRTEQGDSAMYLCASSPSALAAHEQYFGPGTRLTVT.

This clone was observed a handful of times. The same CDR3 can be traced to other DNA sequences in this sample. This chain links TRBV7-9 with TRBJ2-7; D is unclear. The germline V gene has CDR1 SEHNR and CDR2 FQNEAQ (reference sequence). CDR3 length: 15 amino acids. Between the trimmed V and J ends, which lost 1 base and 0 bases, there was a span of 10 bases. The CDR3 nucleotides are TGTGCCAGCAGCTTAGTAGGCAGAAGCTCCTACGAGCAGTACTTC. This sequence encodes CASSLVGRSSYEQYF.

The chain combines TRBV7-2 with TRBJ1-1, with 8 bases fitting TRBD1. Germline V gene lookup returns CDR1 SGHTA and CDR2 FQGNSA. V lost 9 bases, J lost 4 bases, and 4 bases stayed unmatched. The CDR3 is 12 residues long. As DNA, the CDR3 is TGTGCCAGTGGACAGGGTTTCACTGAAGCTTTCTTT. Encoded protein: CASGQGFTEAFF.

This chain uses TRBV7-8 with TRBJ2-1; 10 bases agree with TRBD2. The germline gives CDR1 SGHVS, CDR2 FQNEAQ. The junction had 14 bases not matched to a gene; V was cut back by 4 bases and J by 8 bases. The CDR3 is made up of 17 amino acids. Here the CDR3 reads CASSSSGGSGRRDEQFF. In nucleotides, the CDR3 is TGTGCCAGCAGCTCAAGTGGGGGTAGCGGGAGGAGGGATGAGCAGTTCTTC. The complete variable domain, with remaining parts taken from reference TRBV7-8 and TRBJ2-1, reads GAGVSQSPRYKVAKRGQDVALRCDPISGHVSLFWYQQALGQGPEFLTYFQNEAQLDKSGLPSDRFFAERPEGSVSTLKIQRTQQEDSAVYLCASSSSGGSGRRDEQFFGPGTRLTVL.

This chain joins TRBV28 and TRBJ2-2; D not certain. The CDR3 length is 13 residues. The V and J ends lost 5 bases and 5 bases respectively, with 9 bases between them. Germline V gene data show CDR1 as MDHEN and CDR2 as SYDVKM. The CDR3 sequence: CASSLPLTGELFF. The DNA for the CDR3 is TGTGCCAGCAGTCTGCCGTTAACCGGGGAGCTGTTTTTT. The full variable domain, in which reference TRBV28 and TRBJ2-2 provide the parts outside the CDR3, is DVKVTQSSRYLVKRTGEKVFLECVQDMDHENMFWYRQDPGLGLRLIYFSYDVKMKEKGDIPEGYSVSREKKERFSLILESASTNQTSMYLCASSLPLTGELFFGEGSRLTVL.